The clone carrying this T cell receptor beta chain was seen at least ten times. Trimming pared 5 bases from V and 0 bases from J, leaving 14 bases between. Germline CDR1 reads SGHAT; CDR2 reads FQNNGV. CDR3 length equals 15 residues. This specimen belongs to a study of early T cells in non-severe SARS-CoV-2 infection. Via MiXCR, TCRdb re-called the 5' RACE reads, giving one row per CDR3 protein. The sample shows under 90,000 distinct CDR3 sequences, about 12% of them seen only once. The sequencing sample was made of whole blood. The receptor's source is an adult who was a healthcare worker with PCR-confirmed SARS-CoV-2 infection or an uninfected control (not recorded which). V gene TRBV11-2 combines with J gene TRBJ2-7; TRBD1 is a possible D gene (5 bases). In DNA form, the CDR3 reads TGTGCCAGCAGCCCCTTGAAGGGGCGCTCCTACGAGCAGTACTTC. It specifies CASSPLKGRSYEQYF. The full variable domain, with the rest looked up from reference TRBV11-2 and TRBJ2-7, is EAGVAQSPRYKIIEKRQSVAFWCNPISGHATLYWYQQILGQGPKLLIQFQNNGVVDDSQLPKDRFSAERLKGVDSTLKIQPAKLEDSAVYLCASSPLKGRSYEQYFGPGTRLTVT.